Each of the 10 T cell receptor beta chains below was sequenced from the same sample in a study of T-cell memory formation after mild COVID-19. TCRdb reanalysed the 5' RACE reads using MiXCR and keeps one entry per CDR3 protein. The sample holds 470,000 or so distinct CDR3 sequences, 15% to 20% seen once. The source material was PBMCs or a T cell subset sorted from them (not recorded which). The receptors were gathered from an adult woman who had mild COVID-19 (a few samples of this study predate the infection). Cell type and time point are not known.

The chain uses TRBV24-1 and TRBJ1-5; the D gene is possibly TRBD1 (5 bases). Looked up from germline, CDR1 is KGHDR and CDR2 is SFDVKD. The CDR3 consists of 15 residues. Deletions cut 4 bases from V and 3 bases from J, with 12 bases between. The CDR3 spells CATSEAGRDNQPQHF. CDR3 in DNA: TGTGCCACCAGTGAGGCAGGGAGGGACAATCAGCCCCAGCATTTT.

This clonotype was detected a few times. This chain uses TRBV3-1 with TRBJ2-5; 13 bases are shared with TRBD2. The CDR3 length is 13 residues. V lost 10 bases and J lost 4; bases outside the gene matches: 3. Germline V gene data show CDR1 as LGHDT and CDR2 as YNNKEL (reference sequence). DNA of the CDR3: TGTGCCACCCGACTAGCGGGAGGAGAGACCCAGTACTTC. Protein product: CATRLAGGETQYF.

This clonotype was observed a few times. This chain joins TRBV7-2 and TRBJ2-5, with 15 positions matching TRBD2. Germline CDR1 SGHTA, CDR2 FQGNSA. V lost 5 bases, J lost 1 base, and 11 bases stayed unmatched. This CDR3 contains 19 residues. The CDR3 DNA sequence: TGTGCCAGCAGCCTAGGACTAGCGGGGGGGCCGACGGTCCAAGAGACCCAGTACTTC. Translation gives CASSLGLAGGPTVQETQYF.

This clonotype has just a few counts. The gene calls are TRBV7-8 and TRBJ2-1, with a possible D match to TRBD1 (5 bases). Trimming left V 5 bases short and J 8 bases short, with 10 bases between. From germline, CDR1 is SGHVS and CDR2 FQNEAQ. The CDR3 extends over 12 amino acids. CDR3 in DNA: TGTGCCAGCAGCAAGATAGGGGATGAGCAGTTCTTC. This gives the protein CASSKIGDEQFF.

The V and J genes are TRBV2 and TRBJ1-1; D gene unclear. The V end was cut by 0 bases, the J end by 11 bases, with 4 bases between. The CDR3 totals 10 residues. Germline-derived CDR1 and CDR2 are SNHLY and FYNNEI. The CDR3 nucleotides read TGTGCCAGCAGTGAAGCGGAGGCTTTCTTT. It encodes CASSEAEAFF.

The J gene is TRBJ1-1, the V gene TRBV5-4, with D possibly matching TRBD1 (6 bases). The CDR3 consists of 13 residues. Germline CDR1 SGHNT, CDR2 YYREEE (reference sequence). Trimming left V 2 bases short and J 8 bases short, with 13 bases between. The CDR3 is CASSFQDRGEAFF. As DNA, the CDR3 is TGTGCCAGCAGCTTCCAGGACAGAGGAGAAGCTTTCTTT.

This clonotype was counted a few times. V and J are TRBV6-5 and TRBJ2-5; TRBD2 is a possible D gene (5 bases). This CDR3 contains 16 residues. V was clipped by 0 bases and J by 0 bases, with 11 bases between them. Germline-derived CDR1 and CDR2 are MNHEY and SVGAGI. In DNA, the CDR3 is TGTGCCAGCAGTTACTCTCCGGAGGCAGACCAAGAGACCCAGTACTTC. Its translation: CASSYSPEADQETQYF.

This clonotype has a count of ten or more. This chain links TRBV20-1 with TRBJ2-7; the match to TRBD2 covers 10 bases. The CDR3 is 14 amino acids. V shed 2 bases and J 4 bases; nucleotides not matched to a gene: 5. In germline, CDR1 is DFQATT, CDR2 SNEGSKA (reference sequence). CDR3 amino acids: CSARLSLAGYEQYF. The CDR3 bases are TGCAGTGCTAGATTGTCACTAGCGGGGTACGAGCAGTACTTC.

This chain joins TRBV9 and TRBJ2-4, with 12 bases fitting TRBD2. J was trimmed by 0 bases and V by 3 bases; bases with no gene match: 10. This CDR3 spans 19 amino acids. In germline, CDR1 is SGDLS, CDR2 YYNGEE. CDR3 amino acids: CASSGAPWTSGVAKNIQYF. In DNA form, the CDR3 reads TGTGCCAGCAGCGGCGCTCCATGGACTAGCGGGGTAGCCAAAAACATTCAGTACTTC.

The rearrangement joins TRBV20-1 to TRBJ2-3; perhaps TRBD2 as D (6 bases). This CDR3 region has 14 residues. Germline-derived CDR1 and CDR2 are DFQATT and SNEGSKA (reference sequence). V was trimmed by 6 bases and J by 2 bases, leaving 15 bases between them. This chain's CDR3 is CSARGAGFTDTQYF. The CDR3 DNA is TGCAGTGCGAGGGGTGCGGGGTTCACAGATACGCAGTATTTT.